This passage covers 24 T cell receptor beta chains from one sample sequenced in a study of shared clonotypes between healthy human individuals. TCRdb's copy holds only in-frame clones and misses some; the assay was immunoSEQ multiplex PCR. The sample contains about 2.4 million clones, 93% of which appear only once. What was sequenced was naive CD4+ T cells from PBMCs. Subset denoted: CD45RA+ positively selected. The receptors were sampled from a man younger than 30 in good health. Some clones in this sample may be carry-over from other donors' samples.

The CDR3 spells CASSLVVGGTDTQYF. The DNA for the CDR3 is TGTGCCAGCAGTTTGGTGGTGGGGGGCACAGATACGCAGTATTTT. J is TRBJ2-3 and V is TRBV6-6; TRBD1 or TRBD2 may be the D gene (5 bases each). V lost 4 bases, J lost 1 base, and 12 bases lay in between. Looked up from germline, CDR1 is MNHNY and CDR2 is SVGAGI (reference sequence). The CDR3 is made up of 15 amino acids.

This chain links TRBV16 with TRBJ2-3; D possibly corresponds to TRBD2 (6 bases). Germline loops: CDR1 KGHSY, CDR2 FQNENV. V was pared by 4 bases and J by 1 base, with 15 bases between. The CDR3 length is 16 residues. The CDR3 sequence is CASSLRLADRTDTQYF. Written as DNA, the CDR3 is TGTGCCAGCAGCCTAAGGTTAGCGGACCGCACAGATACGCAGTATTTT.

The chain combines TRBV18 with TRBJ2-7; tentatively, D is TRBD1 (5 bases). There are 13 residues in the CDR3. V lost 3 bases and J lost 3, with 9 bases in between. The germline V gene encodes CDR1 KGHSH and CDR2 LQKENI. The CDR3 loop reads CASSPIQGYEQYF. In nucleotides, the CDR3 is TGTGCCAGCTCACCGATCCAGGGCTACGAGCAGTACTTC.

This chain uses TRBV28 with TRBJ2-1; a possible D gene is TRBD2 (5 bases). Trimming removed 4 bases at V and 8 bases at J, with 18 bases between. This CDR3 contains 15 residues. Germline CDR1 MDHEN, CDR2 SYDVKM. The CDR3 bases are TGTGCCAGCAGTTCCAGACTAACACCCCCCTATGAGCAGTTCTTC. It encodes CASSSRLTPPYEQFF.

V usage is TRBV5-1 and J usage is TRBJ1-2; possibly TRBD1 for D (5 bases). Trimming removed 4 bases at V and 2 bases at J, with 6 bases between. Germline CDR1 reads SGHRS; CDR2 reads YFSETQ. CDR3 length: 12 amino acids. The CDR3 region has the DNA TGCGCCAGCAGCGACAGCAACTATGGCTACACCTTC. Translating gives CASSDSNYGYTF.

V gene TRBV27 combines with J gene TRBJ1-3; possibly TRBD1 for D (6 bases). Trimming pared 4 bases from V and 0 bases from J, leaving 10 bases between. From germline, CDR1 is MNHEY and CDR2 SMNVEV (reference sequence). The CDR3 covers 15 residues. The CDR3: CASSSTGISGNTIYF. As DNA, the CDR3 is TGTGCCAGCAGTTCCACAGGGATCTCTGGAAACACCATATATTTT.

The rearrangement uses TRBV5-1 and TRBJ2-2, with D tentatively TRBD2 (6 bases). With 1 base removed from V and 6 bases from J, the gap between germline ends came to 19 bases. This CDR3 region has 17 residues. Germline lookup yields CDR1 SGHRS and CDR2 YFSETQ. CDR3 in DNA: TGCGCCAGCAGCTTGAGAAGGTGGAGGGTCGACGCCGGGGAGCTGTTTTTT. This codes for CASSLRRWRVDAGELFF.

The chain carries TRBV10-3 and TRBJ1-2; TRBD1 is a possible D gene (6 bases). The CDR3 spans 13 residues. V lost 6 bases to trimming and J lost 8 bases, with 16 bases between them. CDR1 and CDR2 (germline): ENHRY, SYGVKD. This CDR3 reads CAIRQGGYVGYTF. The CDR3 region has the DNA TGTGCCATCAGACAGGGCGGGTACGTCGGCTACACCTTC.

The chain uses TRBV29-1 and TRBJ2-7; D is undetermined. The CDR3 totals 12 residues. V lost 3 bases to trimming and J lost 5 bases, with 11 bases between them. The germline CDR1 and CDR2 sequences are SQVTM and ANQGSEA. The CDR3 spells CSVDLGSHEQYF. CDR3 DNA: TGCAGCGTTGATTTAGGGTCCCACGAGCAGTACTTC.

This clone was recorded only once. The CDR3 bases are TGTGCCAGCAGTTTATCTGTAGGGGAAAAACTGTTTTTT. This gives the protein CASSLSVGEKLFF. J is TRBJ1-4 and V is TRBV28; no clear D gene. This CDR3 contains 13 residues. CDR1 and CDR2 (germline): MDHEN, SYDVKM. Trimming removed 1 base at V and 8 bases at J, with 8 bases between.

V usage is TRBV5-6 and J usage is TRBJ2-3; D perhaps matches TRBD2 (6 bases). The length of the CDR3 is 15 residues. CDR1 and CDR2 from the germline V gene are SGHDT and YYEEEE. The ends were cut back, 1 base at V and 5 bases at J, with 14 bases in the middle. CDR3: CASSLIGLKGDTQYF. The CDR3 nucleotides are TGTGCCAGCAGCTTGATAGGACTAAAAGGAGATACGCAGTATTTT.

This chain joins TRBV5-1 and TRBJ2-1, with unresolved D. Trimming shortened V by 5 bases and J by 0 bases, and 6 bases separated the two germline ends. In germline, CDR1 is SGHRS, CDR2 YFSETQ. The CDR3 runs to 13 residues. Here the CDR3 DNA reads TGCGCCAGCAGTGAGAGCTCCTACAATGAGCAGTTCTTC. Encoded protein: CASSESSYNEQFF.

The chain has TRBV18 and TRBJ1-5; 8 nucleotides agree with TRBD1. Trimming at V came to 6 bases and at J to 6 bases, leaving 13 bases not matched to a gene. CDR3 length equals 16 residues. The germline V gene has CDR1 KGHSH and CDR2 LQKENI. CDR3 DNA: TGTGCCAGCTCGTACCTCCAGGGGGCGCAAGGTCAGCCCCAGCATTTT. Translation: CASSYLQGAQGQPQHF.

The chain has TRBV18 and TRBJ2-5; no definite D call. Trimming left V 2 bases short and J 3 bases short, with 7 bases between. The CDR3 spans 13 residues. Germline V lookup: CDR1 KGHSH, CDR2 LQKENI. CDR3 in amino acids: CASSPRPEETQYF. DNA of the CDR3: TGTGCCAGCTCACCAAGGCCAGAAGAGACCCAGTACTTC.

The chain recombines TRBV10-1 with TRBJ2-7; 8 positions agree with TRBD1. J was trimmed by 6 bases and V by 6 bases; bases with no gene match: 10. Per germline, CDR1 WNHNN and CDR2 SYGVQD (reference sequence). This CDR3 spans 14 amino acids. The chain's CDR3 is CASSTEDRAREQYF. The CDR3 DNA reads TGCGCCAGCAGCACTGAGGACAGGGCCCGCGAGCAGTACTTC.

This chain uses TRBV4-2 with TRBJ2-7; 10 bases agree with TRBD2. CDR1 is LGHNA, CDR2 YNFKEQ, per germline. The CDR3 has 15 residues. The V segment lost 4 bases and the J segment 7 bases; nucleotides outside the gene matches: 10. The CDR3 bases are TGTGCCAGCAGCCGACCTACTAGCGGGGAGGTGGAGCAGTACTTC. Protein product: CASSRPTSGEVEQYF.

This sequence joins TRBV19 and TRBJ2-7; D is perhaps TRBD2 (6 bases). In germline, CDR1 is LNHDA, CDR2 SQIVND (reference sequence). This CDR3 has 14 residues. Between the trimmed V and J ends, which lost 5 bases and 3 bases, there was a span of 14 bases. The DNA of the CDR3 is TGTGCCAGTAGTCGGAGGGACCAATTCTACGAGCAGTACTTC. The encoded protein is CASSRRDQFYEQYF. The entire variable domain, with the rest obtained from reference TRBV19 and TRBJ2-7, is as follows: DGGITQSPKYLFRKEGQNVTLSCEQNLNHDAMYWYRQDPGQGLRLIYYSQIVNDFQKGDIAEGYSVSREKKESFPLTVTSAQKNPTAFYLCASSRRDQFYEQYFGPGTRLTVT.

This clone was found once. The rearrangement links TRBV30 to TRBJ2-5; 16 positions agree with TRBD2. This CDR3 comprises 17 residues. The trim removed 1 base at V and 2 bases at J, leaving 4 bases unmatched. The germline gives CDR1 GTSNPN, CDR2 SVGIG (reference sequence). The CDR3 DNA reads TGTGCCTGGAGTGAGGGGACTAGCGGGAGGGCACAAGAGACCCAGTACTTC. Translation: CAWSEGTSGRAQETQYF.

The gene calls are TRBV7-3 and TRBJ2-7; 8 nucleotides align to TRBD2. V shed 2 bases and J 0 bases; nucleotides not matched to a gene: 3. This CDR3 spans 15 amino acids. Germline V CDR1 and CDR2: SGHTA, FQGTGA. CDR3 loop: CASSLSGGSSYEQYF. CDR3 DNA: TGTGCCAGCAGCTTATCGGGAGGGAGCTCCTACGAGCAGTACTTC.

This chain links TRBV28 with TRBJ2-1; 8 nucleotides align to TRBD1. The CDR3 runs 15 residues. V lost 3 bases, J lost 5 bases, and 6 bases stayed unmatched. Per the germline V gene, CDR1 is MDHEN and CDR2 is SYDVKM. CDR3 sequence: CASSFRTGQHNEQFF. Written as DNA, the CDR3 is TGTGCCAGCAGTTTCAGGACAGGGCAACACAATGAGCAGTTCTTC.

V is TRBV29-1 and J is TRBJ2-7; D remains ambiguous. The V and J ends lost 4 bases and 5 bases respectively, with 15 bases between them. This CDR3 spans 13 amino acids. CDR1 SQVTM and CDR2 ANQGSEA come from the germline V gene. The CDR3 here is CSVGRRQANEQYF. The CDR3 nucleotides read TGCAGCGTTGGTAGGCGGCAGGCCAACGAGCAGTACTTC.

With respect to this clone: Other DNA sequences in this specimen translate into the identical CDR3. V gene TRBV6-5 combines with J gene TRBJ1-5; 7 positions match TRBD1. The CDR3 loop spans 13 amino acids. J was trimmed by 5 bases and V by 6 bases; bases with no gene match: 4. In germline, CDR1 is MNHEY, CDR2 SVGAGI. For the CDR3, the DNA is TGTGCCAGCAGCTCCGACAGGGATCAGCCCCAGCATTTT. This encodes CASSSDRDQPQHF.

About this clone itself: An end of the junction does not agree with germline; a read error may underlie this. The rearrangement uses TRBV4-2 and TRBJ2-1; tentatively, D is TRBD1 (6 bases). There are 14 residues in the CDR3. The germline CDR1 and CDR2 sequences are LGHNA and YNFKEQ. CDR3 region: CVSSQGGSYNEQFF. For the CDR3, the DNA is TGTGTCAGCAGCCAAGGGGGCTCCTACAATGAGCAGTTCTTC.

This clone was observed a handful of times. V usage is TRBV7-2 and J usage is TRBJ1-5; 7 bases align to TRBD1. V was clipped by 1 base and J by 2 bases; unmatched bases: 8. The CDR3 covers 17 residues. Germline V gives CDR1 SGHTA, CDR2 FQGNSA. This CDR3 is CASSLVGRGHGNQPQHF. The CDR3 region has the DNA TGTGCCAGCAGCTTAGTCGGTAGGGGGCATGGCAATCAGCCCCAGCATTTT. The entire variable domain, with the rest obtained from reference TRBV7-2 and TRBJ1-5, is as follows: GAGVSQSPSNKVTEKGKDVELRCDPISGHTALYWYRQSLGQGLEFLIYFQGNSAPDKSGLPSDRFSAERTGGSVSTLTIQRTQQEDSAVYLCASSLVGRGHGNQPQHFGDGTRLSIL.